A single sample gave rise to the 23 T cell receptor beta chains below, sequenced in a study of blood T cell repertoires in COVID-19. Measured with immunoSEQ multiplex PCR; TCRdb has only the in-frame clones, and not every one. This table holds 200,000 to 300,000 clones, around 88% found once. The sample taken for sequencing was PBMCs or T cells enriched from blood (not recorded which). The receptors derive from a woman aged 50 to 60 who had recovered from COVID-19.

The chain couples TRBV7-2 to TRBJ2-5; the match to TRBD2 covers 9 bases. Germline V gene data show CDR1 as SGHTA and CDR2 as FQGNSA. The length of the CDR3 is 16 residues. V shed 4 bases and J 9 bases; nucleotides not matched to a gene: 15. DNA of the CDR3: TGTGCCAGCAGCTCGCTGGGGACGCGGGGGGGCGGGCCCCAGTACTTC. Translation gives CASSSLGTRGGGPQYF.

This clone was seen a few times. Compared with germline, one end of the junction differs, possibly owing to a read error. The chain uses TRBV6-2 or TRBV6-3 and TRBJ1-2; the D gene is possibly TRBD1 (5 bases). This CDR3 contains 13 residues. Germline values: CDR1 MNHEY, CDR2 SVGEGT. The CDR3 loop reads CASSYSENGDLNF. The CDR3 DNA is TGTGCCAGCAGTTACTCGGAGAACGGGGACTTAAACTTC.

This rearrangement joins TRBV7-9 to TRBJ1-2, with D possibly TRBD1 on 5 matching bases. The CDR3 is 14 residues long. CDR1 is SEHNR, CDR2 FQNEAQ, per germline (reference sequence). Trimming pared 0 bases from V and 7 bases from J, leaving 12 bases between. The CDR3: CASSLAEWDSGYTF. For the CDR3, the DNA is TGTGCCAGCAGCTTAGCGGAATGGGACTCTGGCTACACCTTC.

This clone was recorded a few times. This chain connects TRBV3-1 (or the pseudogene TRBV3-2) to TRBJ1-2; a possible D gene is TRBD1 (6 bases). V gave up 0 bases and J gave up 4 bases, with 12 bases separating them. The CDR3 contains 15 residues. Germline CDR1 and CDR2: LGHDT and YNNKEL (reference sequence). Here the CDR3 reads CASSQEPDRSYGYTF. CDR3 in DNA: TGTGCCAGCAGCCAAGAACCAGACAGGAGCTATGGCTACACCTTC.

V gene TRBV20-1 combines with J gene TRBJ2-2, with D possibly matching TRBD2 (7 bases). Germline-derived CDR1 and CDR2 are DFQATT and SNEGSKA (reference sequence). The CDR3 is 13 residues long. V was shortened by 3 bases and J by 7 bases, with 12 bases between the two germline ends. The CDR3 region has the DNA TGCAGTGCTAGTCGGGGGGCGGACGGGGAGCTGTTTTTT. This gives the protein CSASRGADGELFF.

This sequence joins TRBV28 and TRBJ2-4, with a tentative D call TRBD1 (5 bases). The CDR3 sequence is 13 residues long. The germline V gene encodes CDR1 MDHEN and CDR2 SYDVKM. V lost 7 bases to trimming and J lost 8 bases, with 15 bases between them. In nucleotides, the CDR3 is TGTGCCAGCATCGGACACCTCTCGGACATTCAGTACTTC. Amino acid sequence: CASIGHLSDIQYF.

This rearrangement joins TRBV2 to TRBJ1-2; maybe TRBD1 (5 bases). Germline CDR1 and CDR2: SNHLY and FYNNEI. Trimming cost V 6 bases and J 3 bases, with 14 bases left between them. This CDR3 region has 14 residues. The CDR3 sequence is CASRRQGADYGYTF. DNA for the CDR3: TGTGCCAGCAGGAGACAAGGGGCGGACTATGGCTACACCTTC.

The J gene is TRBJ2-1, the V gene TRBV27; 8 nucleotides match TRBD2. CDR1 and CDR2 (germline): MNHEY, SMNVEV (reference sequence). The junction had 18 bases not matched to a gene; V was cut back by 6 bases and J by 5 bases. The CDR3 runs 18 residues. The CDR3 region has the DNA TGTGCCAGCAGCTTACGGCCGCCCGGTGGACTAGCCAACAATGAGCAGTTCTTC. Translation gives CASSLRPPGGLANNEQFF.

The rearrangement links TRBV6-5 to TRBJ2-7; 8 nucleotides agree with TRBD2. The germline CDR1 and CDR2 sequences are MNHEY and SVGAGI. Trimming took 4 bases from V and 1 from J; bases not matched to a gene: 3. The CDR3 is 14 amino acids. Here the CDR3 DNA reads TGTGCCAGCAGTTCGGGAGGGGGGTCCTACGAGCAGTACTTC. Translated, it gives CASSSGGGSYEQYF.

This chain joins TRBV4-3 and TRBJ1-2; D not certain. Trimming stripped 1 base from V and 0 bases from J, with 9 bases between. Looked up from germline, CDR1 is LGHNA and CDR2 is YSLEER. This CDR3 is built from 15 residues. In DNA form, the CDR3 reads TGCGCCAGCAGCCAAGGAACAGCTTCTAACTATGGCTACACCTTC. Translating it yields CASSQGTASNYGYTF.

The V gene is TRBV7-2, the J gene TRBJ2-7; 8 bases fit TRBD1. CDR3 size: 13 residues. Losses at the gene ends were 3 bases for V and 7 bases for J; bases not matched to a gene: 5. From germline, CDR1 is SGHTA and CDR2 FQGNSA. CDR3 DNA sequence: TGTGCCAGCAGCTTGAGACAGGGGAAAGAGCAGTACTTC. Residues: CASSLRQGKEQYF.

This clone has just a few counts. The CDR3 region has the DNA TGTGCCAGCTCCCGGACGGGAAGCTATGGCTACACCTTC. Its protein is CASSRTGSYGYTF. The V call is TRBV7-8, the J call TRBJ1-2; D unresolved. Trimming shortened V by 8 bases and J by 4 bases, and 14 bases separated the two germline ends. This CDR3 is 13 amino acids long. CDR1 SGHVS and CDR2 FQNEAQ come from the germline V gene. The full variable domain, with the rest looked up from reference TRBV7-8 and TRBJ1-2, is GAGVSQSPRYKVAKRGQDVALRCDPISGHVSLFWYQQALGQGPEFLTYFQNEAQLDKSGLPSDRFFAERPEGSVSTLKIQRTQQEDSAVYLCASSRTGSYGYTFGSGTRLTVV.

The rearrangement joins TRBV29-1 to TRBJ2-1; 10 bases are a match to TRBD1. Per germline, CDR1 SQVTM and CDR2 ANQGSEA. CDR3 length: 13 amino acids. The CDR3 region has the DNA TGCGGCCTGGGGACAGGGGCCTACAATGAGCAGTTCTTC. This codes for CGLGTGAYNEQFF.

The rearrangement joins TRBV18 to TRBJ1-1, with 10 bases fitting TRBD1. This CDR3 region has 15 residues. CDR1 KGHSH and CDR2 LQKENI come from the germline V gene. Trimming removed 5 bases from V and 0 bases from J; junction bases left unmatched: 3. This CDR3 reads CASSWTGGMNTEAFF. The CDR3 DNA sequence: TGTGCCAGCTCATGGACAGGGGGGATGAACACTGAAGCTTTCTTT.

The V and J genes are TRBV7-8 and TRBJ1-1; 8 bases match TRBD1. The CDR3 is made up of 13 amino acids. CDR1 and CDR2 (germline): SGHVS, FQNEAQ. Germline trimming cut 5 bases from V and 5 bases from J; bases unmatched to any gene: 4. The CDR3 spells CASSRTGWTEAFF. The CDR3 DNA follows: TGTGCCAGCAGCCGGACAGGGTGGACTGAAGCTTTCTTT.

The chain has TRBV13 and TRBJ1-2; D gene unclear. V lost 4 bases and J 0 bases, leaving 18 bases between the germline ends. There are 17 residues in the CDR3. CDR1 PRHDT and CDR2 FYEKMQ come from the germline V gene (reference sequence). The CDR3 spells CASSSLRGPDSNYGYTF. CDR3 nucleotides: TGTGCCAGCAGCTCCCTCAGAGGTCCAGATTCTAACTATGGCTACACCTTC.

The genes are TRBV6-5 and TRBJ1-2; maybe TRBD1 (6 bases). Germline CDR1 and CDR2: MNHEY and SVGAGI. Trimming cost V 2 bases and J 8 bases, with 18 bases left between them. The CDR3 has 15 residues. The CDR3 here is CASSYPGTPQAGYTF. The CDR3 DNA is TGTGCCAGCAGTTACCCAGGGACACCCCAGGCCGGCTACACCTTC.

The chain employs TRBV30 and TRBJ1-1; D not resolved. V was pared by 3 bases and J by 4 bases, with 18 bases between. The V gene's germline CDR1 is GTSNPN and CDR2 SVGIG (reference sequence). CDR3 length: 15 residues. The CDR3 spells CAWRSRLGRATEAFF. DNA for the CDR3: TGTGCCTGGAGGTCGAGGTTGGGGAGGGCCACTGAAGCTTTCTTT.

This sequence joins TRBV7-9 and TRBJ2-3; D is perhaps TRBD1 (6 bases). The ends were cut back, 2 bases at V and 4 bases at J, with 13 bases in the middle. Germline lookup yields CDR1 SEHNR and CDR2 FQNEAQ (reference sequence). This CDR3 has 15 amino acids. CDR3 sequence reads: CASSLLRTDSDTQYF. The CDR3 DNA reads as TGTGCCAGCAGCTTACTCCGGACAGATTCAGATACGCAGTATTTT.

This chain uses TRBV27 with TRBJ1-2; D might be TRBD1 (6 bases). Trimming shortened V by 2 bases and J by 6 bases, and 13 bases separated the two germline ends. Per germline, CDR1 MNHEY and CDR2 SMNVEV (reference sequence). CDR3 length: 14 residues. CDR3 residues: CASSLASRDNGYTF. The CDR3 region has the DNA TGTGCCAGCAGTTTAGCGAGTCGGGACAATGGCTACACCTTC.

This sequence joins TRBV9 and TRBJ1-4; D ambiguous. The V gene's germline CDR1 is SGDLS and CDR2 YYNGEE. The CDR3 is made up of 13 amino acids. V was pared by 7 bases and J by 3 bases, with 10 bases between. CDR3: CASGRGSNEKLFF. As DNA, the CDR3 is TGTGCCAGCGGTCGAGGGTCTAATGAAAAACTGTTTTTT.

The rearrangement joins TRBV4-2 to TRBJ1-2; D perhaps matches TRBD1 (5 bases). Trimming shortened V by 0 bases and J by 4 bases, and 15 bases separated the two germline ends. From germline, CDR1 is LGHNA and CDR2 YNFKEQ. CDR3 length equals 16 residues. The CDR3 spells CASSQDPLTEPYGYTF. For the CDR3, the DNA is TGTGCCAGCAGCCAAGATCCCCTGACAGAACCCTATGGCTACACCTTC.

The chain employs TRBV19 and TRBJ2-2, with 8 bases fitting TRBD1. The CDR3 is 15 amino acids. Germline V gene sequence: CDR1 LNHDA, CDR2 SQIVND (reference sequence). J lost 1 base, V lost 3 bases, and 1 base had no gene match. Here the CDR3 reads CASSMGTGNTGELFF. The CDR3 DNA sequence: TGTGCCAGTAGTATGGGGACAGGGAACACCGGGGAGCTGTTTTTT.